The 3 T cell receptor beta chains below were found in one sample sequenced in a study of neurological immune-mediated disorders. TCRdb used MiXCR to reprocess the 5' RACE reads, holding one entry per CDR3 protein. The sample contains approximately 45,000 distinct CDR3 sequences, 13% of which appear only once. Time point of the sample: longitudinal time-point 3. The sequenced sample consisted of PBMCs. These receptors all come from a man between 25 and 39 years old in good health.

The chain links TRBV5-1 to TRBJ1-4, with D possibly matching TRBD1 (5 bases). Trimming stripped 10 bases from V and 0 bases from J, with 28 bases between. CDR1 is SGHRS, CDR2 YFSETQ, per germline. The CDR3 is 19 residues long. In DNA form, the CDR3 reads TGCGCCCGAACCTTTTCCCAGGGACTAAAAAACGCAACTAATGAAAAACTGTTTTTT. Translated: CARTFSQGLKNATNEKLFF. Together with reference TRBV5-1 and TRBJ1-4, the CDR3 gives the full variable domain: KAGVTQTPRYLIKTRGQQVTLSCSPISGHRSVSWYQQTPGQGLQFLFEYFSETQRNKGNFPGRFSGRQFSNSRSEMNVSTLELGDSALYLCARTFSQGLKNATNEKLFFGSGTQLSVL.

This clonotype was recorded at least ten times. The rearrangement links TRBV5-6 to TRBJ2-1, with 12 bases lining up with TRBD2. Germline values: CDR1 SGHDT, CDR2 YYEEEE. This CDR3 comprises 17 residues. V shed 4 bases, J shed 4 bases, and the junction held 9 bases outside the gene matches. CDR3 amino acids: CASSPRRGLAGYNEQFF. CDR3 nucleotides: TGTGCCAGCAGCCCTCGTCGTGGACTAGCGGGGTACAATGAGCAGTTCTTC.

The table lists this clonotype with many counts. The rearrangement joins TRBV5-1 to TRBJ2-1; 12 bases align to TRBD2. Germline V gene data show CDR1 as SGHRS and CDR2 as YFSETQ. The CDR3 sequence is 14 residues long. The ends lost 6 bases at V and 7 bases at J; junction bases unmatched: 5. For the CDR3, the DNA is TGCGCCAGCACCTCAGGACTAGCGGGGAATGAGCAGTTCTTC. The encoded protein is CASTSGLAGNEQFF.